The 14 T cell receptor beta chains in this list originate from one sample, sequenced in a study of blood T cell repertoires in COVID-19. This table comes from immunoSEQ multiplex PCR, and its TCRdb copy is limited to in-frame clones, with some not included. The sample carries roughly 150,000 clones, around 85% recorded once. The specimen sequenced was peripheral blood. The receptors here all came from a human donor in a cohort sampled during active COVID-19.

J is TRBJ2-3 and V is TRBV19, with unresolved D. V dropped 2 bases and J dropped 5 bases, with 11 bases sitting between them. Germline loops: CDR1 LNHDA, CDR2 SQIVND (reference sequence). CDR3 length equals 14 residues. The CDR3 spells CASSITVSLDTQYF. CDR3 nucleotides: TGTGCCAGTAGTATAACAGTATCTTTAGATACGCAGTATTTT.

The chain links TRBV6-4 to TRBJ2-7; 7 nucleotides match TRBD2. J gave up 1 base and V 8 bases, and 5 bases lay outside the gene matches. The CDR3 is 13 residues long. Germline assignment: CDR1 MRHNA and CDR2 SNTAGT. CDR3 sequence: CASPGGESYEQYF. The DNA of the CDR3 is TGTGCCAGCCCTGGGGGGGAGTCCTACGAGCAGTACTTC.

The V call is TRBV21-1, the J call TRBJ2-7; the D call of TRBD1 is as the table states it, not checked on the DNA. TRBV21-1 is labeled a pseudogene. The CDR3 length is 15 residues. Here the CDR3 reads CASSKAKSRDYEQYF. The CDR3 DNA reads as TGTGCCAGCAGCAAAGCCAAGAGCAGGGACTACGAGCAGTACTTC.

The count of this clone is one. The V call is TRBV2, the J call TRBJ1-2; possible D gene TRBD1, 6 bases. This CDR3 has 14 amino acids. The ends were cut back, 3 bases at V and 5 bases at J, with 13 bases in the middle. Germline CDR1 SNHLY, CDR2 FYNNEI. Here the CDR3 DNA reads TGTGCCAGCAGTGAGCACAGGGTACGGTATGGCTACACCTTC. Amino acids: CASSEHRVRYGYTF.

V is TRBV6-2 or TRBV6-3 and J is TRBJ1-4; 8 bases are shared with TRBD1. The CDR3 loop spans 14 amino acids. Per the germline V gene, CDR1 is MNHEY and CDR2 is SVGEGT. The J segment lost 4 bases and the V segment lost 6 bases, leaving 4 bases of the junction unmatched. Written as DNA, the CDR3 is TGTGCCAGCAGCTCGGGACAGGATAATGAAAAACTGTTTTTT. It yields the protein CASSSGQDNEKLFF.

This chain uses TRBV3-1 (or the pseudogene TRBV3-2) with TRBJ1-4; possibly TRBD1 for D (6 bases). The CDR3 consists of 14 residues. V was clipped by 4 bases and J by 5 bases, with 11 bases between them. CDR1 and CDR2 (germline): LGHDT, YNNKEL (reference sequence). CDR3 DNA: TGTGCCAGCAGCCCTGGGACAAGAAATGAAAAACTGTTTTTT. Its protein product is CASSPGTRNEKLFF.

V gene TRBV9 combines with J gene TRBJ1-1, with D possibly matching TRBD1 (5 bases). Trimming took off 0 bases at V and 3 bases at J, with 9 bases between the two ends. CDR1 is SGDLS and CDR2 is YYNGEE in the germline V gene. CDR3 length equals 14 residues. The CDR3 nucleotides are TGTGCCAGCAGCGTAGCCGGGGGGGACACTGAAGCTTTCTTT. It translates to CASSVAGGDTEAFF. Looking up the rest from reference TRBV9 and TRBJ1-1 gives the full variable domain: DSGVTQTPKHLITATGQRVTLRCSPRSGDLSVYWYQQSLDQGLQFLIQYYNGEERAKGNILERFSAQQFPDLHSELNLSSLELGDSALYFCASSVAGGDTEAFFGQGTRLTVV.

The chain recombines TRBV5-4 with TRBJ2-2, with D hard to call. V was pared by 4 bases and J by 2 bases, with 6 bases between. Germline CDR1 SGHNT, CDR2 YYREEE (reference sequence). The CDR3 loop spans 13 amino acids. The CDR3 is CASSPENTGELFF. The CDR3 coding sequence is TGTGCCAGCAGCCCAGAAAACACCGGGGAGCTGTTTTTT.

The rearrangement uses TRBV18 and TRBJ2-6; D not resolved. V was clipped by 2 bases and J by 0 bases, with 8 bases between them. Germline lookup yields CDR1 KGHSH and CDR2 LQKENI. This CDR3 spans 16 amino acids. CDR3 sequence: CASSPVRSSGANVLTF. CDR3 DNA: TGTGCCAGCTCACCAGTCCGGAGCTCTGGGGCCAACGTCCTGACTTTC.

The chain couples TRBV10-1 to TRBJ1-1, with a possible D match to TRBD1 (5 bases). Germline assignment: CDR1 WNHNN and CDR2 SYGVQD (reference sequence). V was trimmed by 7 bases and J by 6 bases, leaving 21 bases between them. CDR3 length equals 15 residues. In DNA, the CDR3 is TGCGCCAGCATATACAGGCCTGACATTTTCGCTGAAGCTTTCTTT. Encoded protein: CASIYRPDIFAEAFF.

The chain joins TRBV5-4 to TRBJ1-4, with D possibly TRBD1 on 5 matching bases. Germline V gene lookup returns CDR1 SGHNT and CDR2 YYREEE (reference sequence). Trimming removed 3 bases from V and 8 bases from J, with 11 bases in between. The CDR3 covers 13 residues. The CDR3: CASSSTGTEKLFF. CDR3 DNA sequence: TGTGCCAGCAGCTCAACAGGAACGGAAAAACTGTTTTTT.

The chain is built from TRBV6-5 and TRBJ2-7; 7 nucleotides match TRBD1. The CDR3 is made up of 14 amino acids. The germline gives CDR1 MNHEY, CDR2 SVGAGI. With V trimmed by 6 bases and J by 3 bases, 8 bases remained unmatched. The CDR3 is CASRPGTAYYEQYF. The CDR3 DNA follows: TGTGCCAGCAGACCCGGGACAGCTTACTACGAGCAGTACTTC.

The genes are TRBV19 and TRBJ2-7; 8 positions agree with TRBD1. The germline V gene encodes CDR1 LNHDA and CDR2 SQIVND (reference sequence). V dropped 8 bases and J dropped 0; count of bases not matched to a gene: 9. This CDR3 is 15 amino acids long. The CDR3 nucleotides read TGTGCCAGTGCCTGGGCAGACAGGGGCTCCTACGAGCAGTACTTC. It codes for CASAWADRGSYEQYF.

The chain is built from TRBV29-1 and TRBJ2-3; tentative D call: TRBD2 (7 bases). The CDR3 is 13 amino acids. V shed 4 bases and J shed 4 bases, with 12 bases lying between them. Germline CDR1 SQVTM, CDR2 ANQGSEA. This CDR3 reads CSVVGGPSDTQYF. The CDR3 DNA reads TGCAGCGTTGTCGGGGGGCCGTCAGATACGCAGTATTTT.